These T cell receptor beta chains were read from a single sample in a study of shared clonotypes between healthy human individuals. Assay used: immunoSEQ multiplex PCR; TCRdb lists only in-frame clones, some missing. Of 2,500,000 or so clones listed, more than 90% are singletons. Sequences were obtained from naive CD4+ T cells sorted from blood. These receptors were collected from a young man in good health. Each CDR3 is given with its conserved first and last residue. Each record gives: clone size, J gene, D gene, V gene, CDR3 protein, CDR3 DNA. A D gene is named only where the DNA matches it firmly. Clone size, where shown, is once, few, many, or a class for clones that have expanded.

>-|TRBJ1-1|-|TRBV11-2
CASSSGELVGTEAFF
TGTGCCAGCAGCTCCGGAGAGCTTGTTGGCACTGAAGCTTTCTTT
>once|TRBJ2-3|TRBD2|TRBV2
CASSSGRRDTQYF
TGTGCCAGCAGTAGCGGGAGAAGAGATACGCAGTATTTT
>-|TRBJ2-6|TRBD1|TRBV5-1
CASSRQGADGANVLTF
TGCGCCAGCAGTAGGCAGGGGGCTGATGGGGCCAACGTCCTGACTTTC
>-|TRBJ1-1|-|TRBV5-1
CASSSDAMNTEAFF
TGCGCCAGCAGTTCAGACGCAATGAACACTGAAGCTTTCTTT
>-|TRBJ1-6|-|TRBV28
CASSPTEYNSPLHF
TGTGCCAGCAGTCCAACAGAGTATAATTCACCCCTCCACTTT
>-|TRBJ2-7|-|TRBV7-8
CASWDTVYEQYF
TGTGCCAGCTGGGACACTGTCTACGAGCAGTACTTC
>-|TRBJ2-7|-|TRBV4-3
CASSQALLEVGSYEQYF
TGCGCCAGCAGCCAAGCCCTACTTGAGGTGGGATCCTACGAGCAGTACTTC
>-|TRBJ1-1|TRBD1|TRBV30
CASHRDSMNTEAFF
TGTGCCTCCCATCGGGACAGCATGAACACTGAAGCTTTCTTT
>-|TRBJ1-5|-|TRBV5-1
CASSKQGNQPQHF
TGCGCCAGCAGCAAGCAGGGCAATCAGCCCCAGCATTTT
>once|TRBJ2-7|-|TRBV27
CASSGGKSSYEQYF
TGTGCCAGCAGCGGGGGCAAGAGCTCCTACGAGCAGTACTTC
>-|TRBJ2-3|TRBD2|TRBV18
CASSPREGGTDTQYF
TGTGCCAGCTCACCCCGGGAGGGCGGCACAGATACGCAGTATTTT
>-|TRBJ2-3|TRBD1|TRBV5-1
CASSPIRGQKTHKTYYTDTQYF
TGCGCCAGCAGCCCAATAAGGGGACAGAAGACCCATAAAACTTACTACACAGATACGCAGTATTTT
>few|TRBJ1-5|-|TRBV7-6
CASSPGPEGNQPQHF
TGTGCCAGCAGCCCCGGACCCGAGGGAAATCAGCCCCAGCATTTT
>-|TRBJ2-5|-|TRBV7-9
CASSSVGETQYF
TGTGCCAGCAGCTCCGTCGGGGAGACCCAGTACTTC
>-|TRBJ1-4|-|TRBV7-2
CASSLAYYEKLFF
TGTGCCAGCAGCTTAGCGTATTATGAAAAACTGTTTTTT
>once|TRBJ2-3|-|TRBV11-2
CASSPRGRGIPTDTQYF
TGTGCCAGCAGCCCCAGGGGGCGGGGGATACCAACAGATACGCAGTATTTT
>-|TRBJ2-1|TRBD1|TRBV11-2
CASSLGTGGYNEQFF
TGTGCCAGCAGCCTCGGGACAGGGGGCTACAATGAGCAGTTCTTC
>-|TRBJ1-3|-|TRBV25-1
CATQVTSGNTIYF
TGTGCCACCCAGGTTACCTCTGGAAACACCATATATTTT
>-|TRBJ1-2|-|TRBV9
CASSPGGVRINYGYTF
TGTGCCAGCAGCCCCGGGGGGGTGAGAATAAACTATGGCTACACCTTC
>-|TRBJ1-1|-|TRBV6-1
CASDFVGINTEAFF
TGTGCCAGTGATTTCGTGGGAATAAACACTGAAGCTTTCTTT
>-|TRBJ2-5|-|TRBV7-2
CASSQGNTQETQYF
TGTGCCAGCAGCCAGGGGAACACCCAAGAGACCCAGTACTTC
>-|TRBJ2-3|-|TRBV5-1
CASSLEGPMQYF
TGCGCCAGCAGCTTGGAGGGACCGATGCAGTATTTT
>-|TRBJ1-1|-|TRBV5-1
CASSLRGETEAFF
TGCGCCAGCAGCTTAAGAGGGGAGACTGAAGCTTTCTTT
>-|TRBJ1-6|-|TRBV5-4
CASGTDTSNSPLHF
TGTGCCAGCGGCACCGACACTTCGAATTCACCCCTCCACTTT
>-|TRBJ1-1|-|TRBV6-5
CASSAGIEAFF
TGTGCCAGCAGTGCAGGGATAGAAGCTTTCTTT
>-|TRBJ2-2|TRBD2|TRBV28
CASSFVRGVKPTTNTGELFF
TGTGCCAGCAGTTTCGTGCGGGGGGTTAAGCCCACCACGAACACCGGGGAGCTGTTTTTT
>-|TRBJ2-5|TRBD2|TRBV5-4
CASSSGGTWAVQETQYF
TGTGCCAGCAGTAGCGGGGGTACGTGGGCCGTTCAAGAGACCCAGTACTTC
>-|TRBJ2-1|-|TRBV5-1
CASKDIYNEQFF
TGCGCCAGCAAGGACATCTACAATGAGCAGTTCTTC
>-|TRBJ1-2|TRBD1|TRBV5-1
CASSFGGTGNYGYTF
TGCGCCAGCAGCTTCGGGGGGACAGGAAACTATGGCTACACCTTC
>once|TRBJ2-2|TRBD2|TRBV29-1
CSAGTSGGTGELFF
TGCAGCGCCGGGACTAGCGGCGGCACCGGGGAGCTGTTTTTT
>-|TRBJ1-1|-|TRBV19
CASSIVRGNTEAFF
TGTGCCAGTAGTATCGTGAGAGGGAACACTGAAGCTTTCTTT
>-|TRBJ2-7|-|TRBV30
CAWSPTTYEQYF
TGTGCCTGGAGTCCCACCACCTACGAGCAGTACTTC
>-|TRBJ1-2|-|TRBV7-9
CASSLGGSLANYGYTF
TGTGCCAGCAGCTTAGGTGGCAGCCTTGCTAACTATGGCTACACCTTC
>-|TRBJ2-3|TRBD1|TRBV10-3
CAISDLDRGGTDTQYF
TGTGCCATCAGTGACCTGGACAGGGGAGGGACAGATACGCAGTATTTT
>-|TRBJ1-5|TRBD1|TRBV6-6
CASRTGDQPQHF
TGTGCCAGCAGAACAGGGGATCAGCCCCAGCATTTT
>once|TRBJ2-7|-|TRBV30
CAWNNRGGLGYEQYF
TGTGCCTGGAATAACAGGGGAGGTCTTGGCTACGAGCAGTACTTC
>-|TRBJ2-1|TRBD2|TRBV4-2
CASSQDRDSGSFHNEQFF
TGTGCCAGCAGCCAAGATCGGGATAGCGGGAGTTTTCACAATGAGCAGTTCTTC
>-|TRBJ2-7|-|TRBV5-1
CASRWGITPYEQYF
TGCGCCAGCAGATGGGGGATTACGCCCTACGAGCAGTACTTC
>-|TRBJ2-6|-|TRBV6-5
CASSSPADQANVLTF
TGTGCCAGCAGCTCACCGGCAGATCAGGCCAACGTCCTGACTTTC
>-|TRBJ1-4|-|TRBV5-6
CASSFRDMIEKLFF
TGTGCCAGCAGCTTTCGGGACATGATTGAAAAACTGTTTTTT
>-|TRBJ1-3|-|TRBV25-1
CASSERNSGNTIYF
TGTGCCAGCAGTGAACGGAACTCTGGAAACACCATATATTTT
>-|TRBJ2-3|TRBD1|TRBV5-1
CASSRGQGHTDTQYF
TGCGCCAGCAGCCGGGGACAGGGACACACAGATACGCAGTATTTT
>-|TRBJ2-5|TRBD1|TRBV11-2
CASSSGQGRGETQYF
TGTGCCAGCAGCTCCGGACAGGGGAGGGGGGAGACCCAGTACTTC
>-|TRBJ1-3|TRBD1|TRBV5-1
CASSLTGTEGNTIYF
TGCGCCAGCAGCTTGACCGGGACAGAAGGAAACACCATATATTTT
>-|TRBJ2-3|TRBD2|TRBV2
CASSAGLGTDTQYF
TGTGCCAGCAGTGCGGGACTAGGCACAGATACGCAGTATTTT
>few|TRBJ1-6|-|TRBV30
CAWRVDSPLHF
TGTGCCTGGAGGGTGGATTCACCCCTCCACTTT
>-|TRBJ2-1|-|TRBV28
CASAAYGQFF
TGTGCCAGCGCAGCATATGGGCAGTTCTTC
>-|TRBJ2-7|-|TRBV5-8
CASSRANSYEQYF
TGTGCCAGCAGCCGGGCCAATTCCTACGAGCAGTACTTC
>-|TRBJ1-6|-|TRBV13
CASSRRAESPLHF
TGTGCCAGCAGCCGGAGGGCCGAATCACCCCTCCACTTT
>-|TRBJ1-3|-|TRBV30
CAWSPGEFAPTGNTIYF
TGTGCCTGGAGCCCGGGAGAATTTGCCCCTACTGGAAACACCATATATTTT
>-|TRBJ1-3|TRBD1|TRBV7-9
CASSPDRSSGNTIYF
TGTGCCAGCTCCCCGGACAGGAGCTCTGGAAACACCATATATTTT
>-|TRBJ1-2|-|TRBV7-9
CASSLPRHSNYGYTF
TGTGCCAGCAGCTTACCGAGACACTCTAACTATGGCTACACCTTC
>-|TRBJ2-7|-|TRBV5-6
CASSLLGYPEQYF
TGTGCCAGCAGCTTGCTAGGGTATCCCGAGCAGTACTTC
>-|TRBJ2-7|TRBD2|TRBV6-5
CASSYASGRGTYEQYF
TGTGCCAGCAGTTATGCGTCGGGGAGGGGAACCTACGAGCAGTACTTC
>few|TRBJ1-1|TRBD1|TRBV5-1
CASSRGTGLGTEAFF
TGCGCCAGCAGCCGAGGGACAGGGCTGGGCACTGAAGCTTTCTTT
>-|TRBJ2-7|-|TRBV30
CACQTGTVAYEQYF
TGTGCCTGTCAGACCGGGACGGTCGCCTACGAGCAGTACTTC
>-|TRBJ2-3|-|TRBV9
CASSPRWGGPTDTQYF
TGTGCCAGCAGCCCCCGTTGGGGGGGGCCAACGGATACGCAGTATTTT